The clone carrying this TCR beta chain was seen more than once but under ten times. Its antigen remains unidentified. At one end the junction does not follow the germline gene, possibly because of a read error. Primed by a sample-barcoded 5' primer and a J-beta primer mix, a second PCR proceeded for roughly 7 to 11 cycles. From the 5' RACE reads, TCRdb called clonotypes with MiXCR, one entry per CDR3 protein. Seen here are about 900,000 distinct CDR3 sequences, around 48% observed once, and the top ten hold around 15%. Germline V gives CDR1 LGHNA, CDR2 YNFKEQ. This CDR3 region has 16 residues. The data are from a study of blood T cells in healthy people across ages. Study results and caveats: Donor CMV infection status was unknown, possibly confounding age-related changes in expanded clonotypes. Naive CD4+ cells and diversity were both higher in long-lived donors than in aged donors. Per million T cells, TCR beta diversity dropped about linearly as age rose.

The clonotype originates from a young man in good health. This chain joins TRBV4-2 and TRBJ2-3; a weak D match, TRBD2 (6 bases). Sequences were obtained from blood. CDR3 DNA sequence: TGCGCCAGCAGCCAAGACTGGTCTAGCGGCACAGATACGCAGTATTTT. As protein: CASSQDWSSGTDTQYF.